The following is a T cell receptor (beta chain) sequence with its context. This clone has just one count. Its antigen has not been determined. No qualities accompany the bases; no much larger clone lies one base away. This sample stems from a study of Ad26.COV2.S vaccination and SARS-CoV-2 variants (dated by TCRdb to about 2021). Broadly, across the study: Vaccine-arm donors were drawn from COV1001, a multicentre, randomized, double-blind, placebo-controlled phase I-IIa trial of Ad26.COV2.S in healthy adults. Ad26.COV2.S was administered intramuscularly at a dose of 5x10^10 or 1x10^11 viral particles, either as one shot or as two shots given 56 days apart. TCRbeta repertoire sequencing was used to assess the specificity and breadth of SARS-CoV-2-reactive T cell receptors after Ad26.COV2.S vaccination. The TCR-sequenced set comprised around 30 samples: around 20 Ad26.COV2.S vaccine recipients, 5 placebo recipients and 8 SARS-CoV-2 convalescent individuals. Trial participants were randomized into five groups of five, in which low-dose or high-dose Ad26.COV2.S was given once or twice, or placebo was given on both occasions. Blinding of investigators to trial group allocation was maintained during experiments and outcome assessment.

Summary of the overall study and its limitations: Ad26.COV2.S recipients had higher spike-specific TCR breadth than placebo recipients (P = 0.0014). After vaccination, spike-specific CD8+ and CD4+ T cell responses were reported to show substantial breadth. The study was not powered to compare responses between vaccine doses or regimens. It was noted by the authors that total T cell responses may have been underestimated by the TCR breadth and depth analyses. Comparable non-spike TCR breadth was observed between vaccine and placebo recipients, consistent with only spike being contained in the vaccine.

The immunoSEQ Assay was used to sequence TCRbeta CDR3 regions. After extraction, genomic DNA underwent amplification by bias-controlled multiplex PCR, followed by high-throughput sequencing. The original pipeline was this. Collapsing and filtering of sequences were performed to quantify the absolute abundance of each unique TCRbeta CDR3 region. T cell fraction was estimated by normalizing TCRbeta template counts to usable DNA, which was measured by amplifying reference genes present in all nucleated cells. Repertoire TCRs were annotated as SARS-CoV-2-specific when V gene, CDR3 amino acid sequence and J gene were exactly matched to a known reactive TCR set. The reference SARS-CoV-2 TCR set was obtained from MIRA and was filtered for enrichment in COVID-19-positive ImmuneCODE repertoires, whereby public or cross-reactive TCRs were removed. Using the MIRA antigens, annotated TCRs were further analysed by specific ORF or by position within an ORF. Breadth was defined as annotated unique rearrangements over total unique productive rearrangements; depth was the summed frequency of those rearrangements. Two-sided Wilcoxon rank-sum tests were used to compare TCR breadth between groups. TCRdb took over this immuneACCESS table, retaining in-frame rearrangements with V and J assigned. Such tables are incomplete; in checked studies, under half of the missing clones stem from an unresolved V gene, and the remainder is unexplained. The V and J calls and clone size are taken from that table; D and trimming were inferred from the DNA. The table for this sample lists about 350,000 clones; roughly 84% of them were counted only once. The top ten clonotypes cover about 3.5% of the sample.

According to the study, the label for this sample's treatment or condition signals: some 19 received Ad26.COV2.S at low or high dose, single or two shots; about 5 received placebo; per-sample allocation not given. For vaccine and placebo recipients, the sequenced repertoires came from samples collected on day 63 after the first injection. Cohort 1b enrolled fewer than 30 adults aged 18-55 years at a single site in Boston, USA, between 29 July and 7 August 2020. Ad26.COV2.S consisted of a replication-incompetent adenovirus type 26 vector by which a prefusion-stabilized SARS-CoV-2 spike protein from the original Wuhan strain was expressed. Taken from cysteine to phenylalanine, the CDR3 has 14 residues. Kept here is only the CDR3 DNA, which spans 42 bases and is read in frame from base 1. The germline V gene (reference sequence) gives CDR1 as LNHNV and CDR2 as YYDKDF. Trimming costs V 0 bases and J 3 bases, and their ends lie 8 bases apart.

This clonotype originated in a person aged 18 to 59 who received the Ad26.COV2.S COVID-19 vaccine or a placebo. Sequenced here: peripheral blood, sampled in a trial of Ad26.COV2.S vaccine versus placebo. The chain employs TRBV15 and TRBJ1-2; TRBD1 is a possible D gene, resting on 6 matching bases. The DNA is TGTGCCACCAGCAGAGACCGGACAGACTATGGCTACACCTTC. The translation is CATSRDRTDYGYTF. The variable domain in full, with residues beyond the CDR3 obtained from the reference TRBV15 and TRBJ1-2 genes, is DAMVIQNPRYQVTQFGKPVTLSCSQTLNHNVMYWYQQKSSQAPKLLFHYYDKDFNNEADTPDNFQSRRPNTSFCFLDIRSPGLGDTAMYLCATSRDRTDYGYTFGSGTRLTVV.